A single T cell receptor (beta chain) is shown here with its context. This clone showed up just a few times. The antigen it binds to is not known. It has no much larger one-base neighbor in the sample; base qualities were not kept. The cohort comprised approximately 700 healthy bone marrow donors. At the time of sampling, all cohort members were nominally healthy, though unrecorded immune exposures were likely present. The donor tested CMV seropositive, placing the donor among the 289 seropositive members of the cohort. Each donor provided a peripheral blood sample, and peripheral blood mononuclear cells were used for TCR beta sequencing. Genomic DNA extraction from the blood cell samples was performed with the Qiagen DNeasy Blood Extraction Kit. This record comes from a study of cytomegalovirus exposure and HLA in healthy donors (dated by TCRdb to the late 2010s). Concerning the study at large: An earlier analysis of under 600 of the donors reported approximately 270 Gb of sequence data and 100 million to 130 million unique TCR beta sequences from 150 million to 200 million T cells. Around 320 gigabases of sequencing data and around 87 million unique TCR sequences were included in an early release covering roughly 600 HLA-typed donors. The genetic ancestry cluster associated with self-reported Caucasian donors included approximately 85% of the 398 genotyped donors. The aim of the study was to test whether cataloging public T cell receptors could identify signatures of past pathogen exposure. The study profiled the T cell repertoires of some 610 subjects by immunosequencing and related them to cytomegalovirus serostatus. Along with the roughly 670-subject first cohort, a separate validation cohort of over a hundred different subjects was used. The study combined high-throughput TCR immunosequencing, statistical association of individual TCRs with disease status, and machine learning to predict cytomegalovirus infection status. In a later analysis, previously published TCR beta repertoires from 666 donors were re-analyzed and high-resolution HLA genotyping was added so that TCR occurrence patterns could be studied. Rather than using new phenotypic data, the later analysis identified candidate immune exposures from TCR beta sequences and from how often those sequences occurred across donors. To decide whether each TCR beta V gene segment behaved as functional or pseudogenic, an earlier analysis of some 540 of the donors relied on high-throughput TCR beta sequencing. Alongside the repertoire data, information on donor age, sex, ethnicity and CMV serostatus was compiled. A later genetic analysis took genome-wide SNP genotypes for about 55% of the roughly 700 donors and used that subset as a discovery cohort. Every discovery cohort repertoire had been produced on one sequencing platform. Both class I and class II loci were covered by HLA typing, at four-digit resolution. Typing coverage varied by locus: 629-630 donors for A, B, C, DRB1 and DQB1; under 550 for DQA1; more than 600 for DPA1; approximately 450 for DPB1. Five DR-DQ haplotypes were treated as single units for association and clustering because of strong linkage in the cohort. Among some 400 genotyped donors of the cohort, an average of around 240,000 unique TCR beta nucleotide sequences was sequenced per donor, of which about 19% were non-productive.

Cut back by 5 bases and 2 bases, the V and J ends lie 12 bases apart. From the cysteine through the phenylalanine, the CDR3 covers 14 amino acids. The retained sequence is limited to the CDR3, 42 bases, with the frame set at the first base. The germline V gene specifies MDHEN as CDR1 and SYDVKM as CDR2. The paper's findings and limits, for the study overall: The only immune exposure information available for the cohort was CMV serostatus. In an earlier analysis of approximately 600 of the donors, most TCR beta V segments were observed in productive rearrangements about 87% or about 30% of the time, broadly matching IMGT annotations. In this cohort, only TCR beta chains were sequenced, and detectable features were limited by the absence of alpha or paired-chain data. The classifier was reported to diagnose cytomegalovirus status with high specificity and sensitivity in both the original cohort and the validation cohort. Because some donors lacked HLA typing at each locus, the association tests relied only on the typed subset. A later analysis found that HLA-associated TCR beta chains were more clonally expanded and had lower generation probabilities than equally common non-associated chains. In a later genetic analysis, a missense DCLRE1C variant was associated with V-gene and J-gene trimming of TCR beta chains, and the association was replicated in an independent cohort. Some IMGT-functional V segments, including TRBV6-2 and TRBV6-3, could not be told apart with the 87-base-pair reads, so those segments were excluded. Correlated functional status among segregating V segments might reflect linkage disequilibrium, but an unknown experimental factor could not be ruled out. Most TCR sequences were observed very rarely across donors, whereas some public TCRs were present in many individuals. A later genetic analysis reported fewer N-insertions in productive TCRs among donors in an Asian-associated ancestry cluster than the approximately 670-donor mean. A further reported finding was that TCR beta sequences accurately predicted the HLA-A and HLA-B alleles for most subjects in the first cohort. The sequencing pipeline was judged likely to have produced a cluster of highly shared sequence variants as a technical artifact. Strong co-occurrence of HLA alleles, especially DR and DQ, made assigning TCR associations to individual alleles difficult. A later analysis reported that several top co-occurrence clusters appeared linked to parvovirus B19, influenza, CMV and Epstein-Barr virus. The presence/absence analyses assumed that sequencing depth was roughly uniform across donors, and that assumption may not be true. Because counts were too low, some 17 rarely observed V segments, including chromosome 9 orphons, were excluded from the earlier analysis of 587 of the donors. A later analysis associated about 17,000 TCR beta sequences with specific HLA alleles at a false discovery rate of 0.05. Most CMV-associated TCR beta chains appeared to be HLA-restricted in a later analysis, and the HLA associations seemed to be driven largely by CMV exposure. In the study, some 160 TCR beta chains were listed as associated with cytomegalovirus. In a later analysis, the rate of TCR association differed among HLA loci, with DRB1 alleles having the most associated TCRs and HLA-C alleles having the fewest. The authors suggested that the approach could potentially be extended to other disease states and immunological phenotypes. In vitro tests confirmed that a few of the cytomegalovirus-associated TCR beta chains recognize cytomegalovirus antigens.

The protocol used for the library was the immunoSEQ multiplex PCR assay. For the multiplex PCR, a mixture combining 60 forward primers for TCR Vbeta segments and 13 reverse primers for TCR Jbeta segments was used. A multiplex PCR assay on genomic DNA amplified the CDR3 region of rearranged TCR beta genes. On the Illumina HiSeq System, the amplified TCR beta libraries were sequenced as 87-base-pair reads. In the source study's methods: A later analysis tallied tens of millions of unique TCR beta chains across the 666 repertoires, and 10 million to 11 million of those chains were shared by two or more donors. A nearest-neighbor algorithm error-corrected the raw reads and collapsed the reads into unique sequences, merging closely related sequences to remove PCR and sequencing errors. CDR3 sequences were aligned to IMGT reference sequences to assign V, D and J gene segments. For a sequence to be retained, a match of at least six nucleotides was required to both a V gene segment and a J gene segment. Rearrangements were called productive when the CDR3 lacked stop codons and stayed in frame with V and J; all others were non-productive. CDR3 was defined according to IMGT convention as the region running from the second conserved V-encoded cysteine to the conserved J-encoded phenylalanine. Sequences without an unambiguous match to a single V gene segment were excluded from the earlier analysis of 450 to 750 of the donors. An earlier analysis of approximately 590 of the donors classified V segments as functional when productive rearrangements were above 56.7% and as segregating when the standard deviation between donors was above 5%. A statistical classification framework was built to diagnose cytomegalovirus status from the catalog of TCR beta chain sequences. V and J gene assignment, in a later analysis, came from comparing TCR nucleotide sequences with IMGT/GENE-DB human TR gene sequences. Using the TCRdist pipeline, a later analysis assigned CDR3 sequences along with most-parsimonious VDJ recombination scenarios. In a later analysis, each TCR beta chain was defined by its CDR3 amino acid sequence together with its V-gene family, and reads without a unique V-gene family were excluded. To address suspected cross-contamination and a sequencing artifact, a later analysis removed approximately 600 highly shared, low-generation-probability nucleotide sequences. A later analysis calculated a clonal expansion index for each public chain from normalized within-repertoire ranks of inferred template counts. In a later analysis, generation probabilities were computed with a VDJ recombination model fitted to out-of-frame rearrangements, and the resulting probabilities were checked against IGoR. In a later analysis, hypergeometric tests were used to score TCR-TCR, TCR-HLA and TCR-CMV co-occurrence, with a repertoire-size bias correction applied to TCR pairs. False discovery rates were estimated in a later analysis by permuting HLA or CMV assignments 20 times. In a later analysis, co-occurring TCRs were grouped with DBSCAN, and TCRdist sequence similarity was added when clustering was performed within HLA-allele-positive subsets. Repertoires with fewer than 30,000 or more than 120,000 public chains, plus five repertoires with anomalous nucleotide sharing, were excluded from co-occurrence clustering. TCRdb took over this immuneACCESS table, retaining in-frame rearrangements with V and J assigned. Such tables are incomplete; in checked studies, under half of the missing clones stem from an unresolved V gene, and the remainder is unexplained. That table is the source of V, J and clone size, and D and trimming were worked out from the DNA. The sample records approximately 73,000 clones, roughly 79% of which are singletons. Approximately 20% of the sample rests with the top ten.

The sequence was obtained from a woman in her forties in good health and CMV-seropositive. The chain was built from TRBV28 and TRBJ1-2, with TRBD1 as a weak D call on 5 bases. Sequenced sample: PBMCs. The nucleotide sequence reads as follows: TGTGCCAGCAGTATTAGGGGAATGAACTATGGCTACACCTTC. It encodes CASSIRGMNYGYTF.